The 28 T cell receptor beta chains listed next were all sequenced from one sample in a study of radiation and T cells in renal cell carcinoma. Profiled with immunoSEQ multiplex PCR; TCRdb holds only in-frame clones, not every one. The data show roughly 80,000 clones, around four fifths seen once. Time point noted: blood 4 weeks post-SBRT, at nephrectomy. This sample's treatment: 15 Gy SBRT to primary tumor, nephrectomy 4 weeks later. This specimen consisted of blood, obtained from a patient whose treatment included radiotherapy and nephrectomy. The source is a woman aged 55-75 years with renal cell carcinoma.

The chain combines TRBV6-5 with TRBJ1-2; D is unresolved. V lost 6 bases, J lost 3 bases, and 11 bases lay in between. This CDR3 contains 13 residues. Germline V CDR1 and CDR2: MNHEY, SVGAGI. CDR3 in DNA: TGTGCCAGCAGGGTGACCTTTGACTATGGCTACACCTTC. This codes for CASRVTFDYGYTF.

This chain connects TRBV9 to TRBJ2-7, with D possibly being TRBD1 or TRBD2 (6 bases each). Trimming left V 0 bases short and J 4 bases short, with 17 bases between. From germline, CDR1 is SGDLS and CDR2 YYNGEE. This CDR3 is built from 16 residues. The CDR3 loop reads CASSVDPTGAAYEQYF. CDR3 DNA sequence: TGTGCCAGCAGCGTAGATCCCACGGGGGCGGCATACGAGCAGTACTTC. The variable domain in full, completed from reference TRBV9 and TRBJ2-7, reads DSGVTQTPKHLITATGQRVTLRCSPRSGDLSVYWYQQSLDQGLQFLIQYYNGEERAKGNILERFSAQQFPDLHSELNLSSLELGDSALYFCASSVDPTGAAYEQYFGPGTRLTVT.

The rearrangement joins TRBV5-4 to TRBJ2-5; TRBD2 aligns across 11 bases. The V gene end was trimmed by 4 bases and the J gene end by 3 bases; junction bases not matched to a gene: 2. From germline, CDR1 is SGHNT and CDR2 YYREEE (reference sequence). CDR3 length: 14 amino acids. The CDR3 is CASSPGLAEETQYF. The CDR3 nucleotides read TGTGCCAGCAGCCCGGGACTAGCGGAAGAGACCCAGTACTTC.

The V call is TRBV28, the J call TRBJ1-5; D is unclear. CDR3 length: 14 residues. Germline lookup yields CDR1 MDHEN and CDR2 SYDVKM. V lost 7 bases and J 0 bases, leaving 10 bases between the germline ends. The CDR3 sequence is CASKGGGSNQPQHF. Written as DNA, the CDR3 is TGTGCCAGCAAAGGCGGCGGTAGCAATCAGCCCCAGCATTTT.

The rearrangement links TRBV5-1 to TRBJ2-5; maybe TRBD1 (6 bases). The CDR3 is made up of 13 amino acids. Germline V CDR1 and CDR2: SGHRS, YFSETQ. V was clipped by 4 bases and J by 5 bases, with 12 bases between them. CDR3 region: CASSPRGGETQYF. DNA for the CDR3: TGCGCCAGCAGCCCCAGGGGCGGGGAGACCCAGTACTTC.

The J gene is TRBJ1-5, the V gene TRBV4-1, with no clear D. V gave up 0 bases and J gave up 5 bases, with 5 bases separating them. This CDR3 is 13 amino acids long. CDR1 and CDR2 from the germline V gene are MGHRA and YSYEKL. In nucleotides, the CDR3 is TGCGCCAGCAGCCAAGATCGTGATCAGCCCCAGCATTTT. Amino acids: CASSQDRDQPQHF.

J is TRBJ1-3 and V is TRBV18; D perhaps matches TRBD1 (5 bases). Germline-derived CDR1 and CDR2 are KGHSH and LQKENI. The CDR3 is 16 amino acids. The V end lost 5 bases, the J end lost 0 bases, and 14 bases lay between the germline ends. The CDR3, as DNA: TGTGCCAGCTCATTGAGGGACGGGTTCTCTGGAAACACCATATATTTT. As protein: CASSLRDGFSGNTIYF.

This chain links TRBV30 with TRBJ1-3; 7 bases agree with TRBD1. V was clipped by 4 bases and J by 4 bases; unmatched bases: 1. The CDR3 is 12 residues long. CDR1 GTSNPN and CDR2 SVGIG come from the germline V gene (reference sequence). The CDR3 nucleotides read TGTGCCTGGAAGGGGGCAGGAAACACCATATATTTT. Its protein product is CAWKGAGNTIYF.

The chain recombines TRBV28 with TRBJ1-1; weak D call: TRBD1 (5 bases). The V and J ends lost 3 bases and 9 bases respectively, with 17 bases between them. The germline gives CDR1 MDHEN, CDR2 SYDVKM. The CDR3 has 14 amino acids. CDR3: CASSLPGGSVKAFF. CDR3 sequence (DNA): TGTGCCAGCAGTTTGCCGGGGGGAAGCGTAAAAGCTTTCTTT.

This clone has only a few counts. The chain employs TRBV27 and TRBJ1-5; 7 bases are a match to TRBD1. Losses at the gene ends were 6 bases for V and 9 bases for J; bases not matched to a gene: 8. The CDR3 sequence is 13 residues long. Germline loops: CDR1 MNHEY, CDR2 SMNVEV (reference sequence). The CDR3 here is CASRGDSRRPQHF. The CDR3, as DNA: TGTGCCAGCAGGGGGGACAGTAGACGGCCCCAGCATTTT.

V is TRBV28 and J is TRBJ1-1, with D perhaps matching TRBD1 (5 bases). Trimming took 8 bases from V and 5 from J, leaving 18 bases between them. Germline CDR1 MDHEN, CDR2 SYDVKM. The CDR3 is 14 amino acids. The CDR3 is CASPRARDGTEAFF. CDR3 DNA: TGTGCCAGCCCTAGGGCCAGGGATGGGACTGAAGCTTTCTTT.

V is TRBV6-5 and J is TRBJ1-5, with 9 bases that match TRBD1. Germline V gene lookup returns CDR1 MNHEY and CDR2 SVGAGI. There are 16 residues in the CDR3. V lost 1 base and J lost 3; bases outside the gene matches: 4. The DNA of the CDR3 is TGTGCCAGCAGTTACTTAGGACAGGGGCTCAATCAGCCCCAGCATTTT. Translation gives CASSYLGQGLNQPQHF.

The CDR3 is CASSLGKGVGLNGYTF. CDR3 in DNA: TGTGCCAGCAGCTTAGGAAAAGGGGTAGGGTTGAATGGCTACACCTTC. J is TRBJ1-2 and V is TRBV13; D is perhaps TRBD1 (5 bases). V was clipped by 0 bases and J by 6 bases, with 17 bases between them. Germline assignment: CDR1 PRHDT and CDR2 FYEKMQ (reference sequence). This CDR3 has 16 residues. The full variable domain, its missing parts supplied by reference TRBV13 and TRBJ1-2, is AAGVIQSPRHLIKEKRETATLKCYPIPRHDTVYWYQQGPGQDPQFLISFYEKMQSDKGSIPDRFSAQQFSDYHSELNMSSLELGDSALYFCASSLGKGVGLNGYTFGSGTRLTVV.

CDR3 sequence reads: CAWSVGGYGYTF. The DNA of the CDR3 is TGTGCCTGGAGTGTGGGGGGCTATGGCTACACCTTC. V gene TRBV30 combines with J gene TRBJ1-2; a possible D gene is TRBD1 (5 bases). V was pared by 0 bases and J by 4 bases, with 6 bases between. Germline assignment: CDR1 GTSNPN and CDR2 SVGIG (reference sequence). The CDR3 length is 12 residues.

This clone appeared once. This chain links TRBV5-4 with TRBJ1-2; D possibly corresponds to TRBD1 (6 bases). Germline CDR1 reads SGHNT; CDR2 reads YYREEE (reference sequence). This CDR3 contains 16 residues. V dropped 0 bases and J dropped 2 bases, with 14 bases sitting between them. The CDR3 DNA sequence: TGTGCCAGCAGCTTGGCCCTTGGACAGCCAAACTATGGCTACACCTTC. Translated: CASSLALGQPNYGYTF.

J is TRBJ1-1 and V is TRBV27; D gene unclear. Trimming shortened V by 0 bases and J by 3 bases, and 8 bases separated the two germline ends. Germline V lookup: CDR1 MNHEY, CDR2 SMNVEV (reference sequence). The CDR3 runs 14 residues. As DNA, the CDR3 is TGTGCCAGCAGTTTATCGGGGTTATACACTGAAGCTTTCTTT. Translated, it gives CASSLSGLYTEAFF.

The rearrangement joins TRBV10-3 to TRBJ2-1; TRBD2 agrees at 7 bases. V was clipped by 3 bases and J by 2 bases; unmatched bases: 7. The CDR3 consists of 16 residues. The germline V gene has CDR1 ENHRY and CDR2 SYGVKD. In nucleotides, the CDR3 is TGTGCCATCAGTGACCCGCCGGGACTAACCTACAATGAGCAGTTCTTC. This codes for CAISDPPGLTYNEQFF.

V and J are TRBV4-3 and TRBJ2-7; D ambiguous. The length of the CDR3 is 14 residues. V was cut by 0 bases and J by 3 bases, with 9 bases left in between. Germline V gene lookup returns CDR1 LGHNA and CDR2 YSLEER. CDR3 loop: CASSQDSTRYEQYF. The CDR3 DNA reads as TGCGCCAGCAGCCAAGACAGCACCCGCTACGAGCAGTACTTC.

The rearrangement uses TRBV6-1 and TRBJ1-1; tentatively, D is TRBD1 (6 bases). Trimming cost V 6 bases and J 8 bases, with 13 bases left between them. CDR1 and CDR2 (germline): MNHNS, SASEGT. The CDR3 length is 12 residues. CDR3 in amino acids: CASRGTPREAFF. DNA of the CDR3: TGTGCCAGCAGGGGGACACCTCGGGAAGCTTTCTTT.

CDR3 sequence (DNA): TGTGCCAGCAGCGGACAGTTCAATCAGCCCCAGCATTTT. It codes for CASSGQFNQPQHF. The genes are TRBV6-5 and TRBJ1-5, with a weak D call TRBD1 (6 bases). The germline gives CDR1 MNHEY, CDR2 SVGAGI. V was trimmed by 6 bases and J by 3 bases, leaving 9 bases between them. The CDR3 totals 13 residues.

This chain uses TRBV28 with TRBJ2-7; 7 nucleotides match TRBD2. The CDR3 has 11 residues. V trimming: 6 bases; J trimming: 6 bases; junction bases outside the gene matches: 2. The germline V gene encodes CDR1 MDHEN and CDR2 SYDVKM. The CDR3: CASRRTSEQYF. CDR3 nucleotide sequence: TGTGCCAGCAGACGGACTAGCGAGCAGTACTTC.

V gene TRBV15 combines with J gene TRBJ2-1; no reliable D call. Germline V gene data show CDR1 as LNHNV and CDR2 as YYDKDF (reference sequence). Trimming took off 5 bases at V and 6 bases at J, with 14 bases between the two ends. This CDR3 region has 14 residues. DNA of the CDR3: TGTGCCACCAGCGGTCTCTACGTATCCAATGAGCAGTTCTTC. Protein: CATSGLYVSNEQFF.

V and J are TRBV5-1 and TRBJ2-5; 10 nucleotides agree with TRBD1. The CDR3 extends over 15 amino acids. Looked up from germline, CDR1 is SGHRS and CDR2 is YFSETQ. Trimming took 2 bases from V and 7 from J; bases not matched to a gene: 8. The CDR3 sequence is CASSFGRDRGRTQYF. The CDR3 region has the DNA TGCGCCAGCAGCTTCGGCCGGGACAGGGGTAGGACCCAGTACTTC. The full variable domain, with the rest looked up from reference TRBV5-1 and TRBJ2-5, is KAGVTQTPRYLIKTRGQQVTLSCSPISGHRSVSWYQQTPGQGLQFLFEYFSETQRNKGNFPGRFSGRQFSNSRSEMNVSTLELGDSALYLCASSFGRDRGRTQYFGPGTRLLVL.

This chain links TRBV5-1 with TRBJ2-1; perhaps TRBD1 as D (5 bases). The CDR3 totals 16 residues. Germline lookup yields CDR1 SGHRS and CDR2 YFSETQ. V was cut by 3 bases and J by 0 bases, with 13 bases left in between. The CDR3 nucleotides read TGCGCCAGCAGCTCACCAGGGATAAGCTCCTACAATGAGCAGTTCTTC. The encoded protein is CASSSPGISSYNEQFF.

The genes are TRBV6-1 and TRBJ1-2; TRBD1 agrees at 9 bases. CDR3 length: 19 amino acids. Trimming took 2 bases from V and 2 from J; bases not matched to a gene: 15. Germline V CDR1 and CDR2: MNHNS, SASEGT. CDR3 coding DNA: TGTGCCAGCAGTGAAAGGAACAGGGGGCCTCCTTATTCCAACTATGGCTACACCTTC. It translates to CASSERNRGPPYSNYGYTF.

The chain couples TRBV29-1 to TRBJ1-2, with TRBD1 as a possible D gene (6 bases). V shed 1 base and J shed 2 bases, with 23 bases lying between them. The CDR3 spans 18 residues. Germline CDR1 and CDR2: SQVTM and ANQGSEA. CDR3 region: CSVEAEGPKVGGNYGYTF. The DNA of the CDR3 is TGCAGCGTTGAAGCGGAGGGTCCAAAGGTCGGGGGCAACTATGGCTACACCTTC.

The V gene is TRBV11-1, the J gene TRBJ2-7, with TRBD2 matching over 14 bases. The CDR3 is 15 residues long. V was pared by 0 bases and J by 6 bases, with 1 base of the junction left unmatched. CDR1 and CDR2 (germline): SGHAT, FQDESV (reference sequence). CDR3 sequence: CASSLAGTSGSEQYF. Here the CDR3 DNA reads TGTGCCAGCAGCTTAGCCGGGACTAGCGGGAGCGAGCAGTACTTC.

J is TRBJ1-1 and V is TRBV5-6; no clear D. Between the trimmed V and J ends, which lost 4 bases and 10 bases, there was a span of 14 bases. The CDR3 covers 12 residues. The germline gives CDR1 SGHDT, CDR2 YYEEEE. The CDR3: CASSQTPDGAFF. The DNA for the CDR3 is TGTGCCAGCAGCCAGACCCCTGACGGAGCTTTCTTT.